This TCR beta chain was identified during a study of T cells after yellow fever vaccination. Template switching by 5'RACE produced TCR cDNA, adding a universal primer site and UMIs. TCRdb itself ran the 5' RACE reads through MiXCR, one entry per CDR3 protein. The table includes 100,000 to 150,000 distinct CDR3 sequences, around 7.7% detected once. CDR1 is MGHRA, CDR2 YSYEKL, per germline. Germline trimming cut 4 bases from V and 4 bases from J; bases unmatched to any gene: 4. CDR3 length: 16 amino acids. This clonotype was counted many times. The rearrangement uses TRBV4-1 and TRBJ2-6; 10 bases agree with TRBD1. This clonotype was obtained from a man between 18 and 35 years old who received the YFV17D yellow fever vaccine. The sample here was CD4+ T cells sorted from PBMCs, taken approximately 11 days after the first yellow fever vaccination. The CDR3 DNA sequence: TGCGCCAGCAGCCGGGACAGGGGTTACGGGGCCAACGTCCTGACTTTC. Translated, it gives CASSRDRGYGANVLTF.